One sample yielded the 29 T cell receptor beta chains listed below, sequenced in a study of fetal regulatory T cell absence and autoimmunity. Profiled with immunoSEQ multiplex PCR; TCRdb holds only in-frame clones, not every one. The sample carries about 95,000 clones, about two thirds recorded once. Specimen: pancreas tissue. These receptor sequences come from a male donor with IPEX syndrome.

A few counts support this clone. This rearrangement joins TRBV7-2 to TRBJ2-7; 9 bases line up with TRBD2. CDR1 SGHTA and CDR2 FQGNSA come from the germline V gene. This CDR3 region has 15 residues. V was clipped by 4 bases and J by 0 bases; unmatched bases: 4. CDR3 sequence reads: CASSSTSGLSYEQYF. The CDR3 DNA is TGTGCCAGCAGCTCAACTAGCGGGCTCTCCTACGAGCAGTACTTC.

The table lists this clone with a count of one. This chain uses TRBV27 with TRBJ2-3, with D unclear. Germline lookup yields CDR1 MNHEY and CDR2 SMNVEV (reference sequence). The V end was cut by 5 bases, the J end by 3 bases, with 9 bases between. This CDR3 is 13 amino acids long. CDR3: CASSILQTDTQYF. The CDR3 DNA reads as TGTGCCAGCAGTATTCTACAAACAGATACGCAGTATTTT.

This chain links TRBV2 with TRBJ2-3; TRBD2 matches at 7 bases. This CDR3 has 16 amino acids. Germline CDR1 SNHLY, CDR2 FYNNEI. V lost 3 bases and J lost 4; bases outside the gene matches: 10. The CDR3 protein is CASSDYRLAEADTQYF. CDR3 nucleotides: TGTGCCAGCAGTGATTATCGGCTAGCGGAGGCAGATACGCAGTATTTT.

This rearrangement joins TRBV7-9 to TRBJ2-3, with D hard to call. Trimming shortened V by 6 bases and J by 8 bases, and 0 bases separated the two germline ends. The CDR3 covers 8 residues. The germline CDR1 and CDR2 sequences are SEHNR and FQNEAQ (reference sequence). The CDR3 DNA sequence: TGTGCCAGCAGTACGCAGTATTTT. It yields the protein CASSTQYF.

The chain combines TRBV7-9 with TRBJ2-7; 7 nucleotides line up with TRBD2. The CDR3 length is 13 residues. V lost 8 bases and J lost 4; bases outside the gene matches: 8. The germline V gene encodes CDR1 SEHNR and CDR2 FQNEAQ (reference sequence). The CDR3, as DNA: TGTGCCAGCTCGGGACTACCGAGATACGAGCAGTACTTC. Translation gives CASSGLPRYEQYF.

The chain joins TRBV10-2 to TRBJ1-4; maybe TRBD1 (6 bases). The CDR3 length is 15 residues. Per germline, CDR1 WSHSY and CDR2 SAAADI. V lost 6 bases and J 0 bases, leaving 11 bases between the germline ends. This CDR3 is CASSDYRATNEKLFF. CDR3 nucleotide sequence: TGCGCCAGCAGCGACTACAGGGCAACTAATGAAAAACTGTTTTTT.

This clone was counted only a few times. CDR3 bases: TGTGCCAGCAGCGTAGCGACATCCTATACGCAGTATTTT. Encoded protein: CASSVATSYTQYF. The genes are TRBV9 and TRBJ2-3; D gene ambiguous. The V gene lost 0 bases and the J gene lost 7 bases, with 9 bases spanning the gap. The CDR3 totals 13 residues. In germline, CDR1 is SGDLS, CDR2 YYNGEE.

The chain uses TRBV9 and TRBJ1-3, with 8 bases fitting TRBD1. Germline V gene data show CDR1 as SGDLS and CDR2 as YYNGEE. CDR3 length: 16 amino acids. Trimming cost V 3 bases and J 3 bases; bases outside gene matches: 8. The DNA of the CDR3 is TGTGCCAGCAGCGCCGACAGGGGAGGGTTTGGAAACACCATATATTTT. Protein product: CASSADRGGFGNTIYF.

The gene calls are TRBV6-6 and TRBJ2-7; possibly TRBD1 for D (5 bases). The CDR3 is 14 amino acids. Germline loops: CDR1 MNHNY, CDR2 SVGAGI (reference sequence). V was shortened by 0 bases and J by 3 bases, with 9 bases between the two germline ends. The CDR3, as DNA: TGTGCCAGCAGTTACTCGTTCCAGGGCTACGAGCAGTACTTC. Protein sequence: CASSYSFQGYEQYF.

For the CDR3, the DNA is TGCGCCAGCAGCTTGTTGGGCTCAGACACCGGGGAGCTGTTTTTT. Its protein is CASSLLGSDTGELFF. The rearrangement joins TRBV5-1 to TRBJ2-2, with D hard to call. V lost 1 base, J lost 3 bases, and 10 bases lay in between. This CDR3 is 15 amino acids long. CDR1 and CDR2 (germline): SGHRS, YFSETQ.

This chain links TRBV27 with TRBJ1-1; D is unresolved. The germline V and J ends were trimmed by 7 bases and 1 base, with 4 bases remaining between them. CDR3 length: 11 amino acids. Germline assignment: CDR1 MNHEY and CDR2 SMNVEV (reference sequence). For the CDR3, the DNA is TGTGCCAGCAAGGGGAACACTGAAGCTTTCTTT. Its translation is CASKGNTEAFF.

This clone is categorized as medium-sized (0.01 to 0.1%). The chain carries TRBV7-9 and TRBJ2-5; the match to TRBD2 covers 8 bases. The CDR3 length is 13 residues. V trimming: 5 bases; J trimming: 4 bases; junction bases outside the gene matches: 3. Germline V gene data show CDR1 as SEHNR and CDR2 as FQNEAQ (reference sequence). In nucleotides, the CDR3 is TGTGCCAGCAGCATTCTAGCGGGAGAGACCCAGTACTTC. Its translation: CASSILAGETQYF.

A few counts support this clone. The V gene is TRBV4-1, the J gene TRBJ1-2; perhaps TRBD1 as D (5 bases). CDR3 size: 14 residues. CDR1 and CDR2 (germline): MGHRA, YSYEKL. V was pared by 3 bases and J by 4 bases, with 12 bases between. The CDR3 sequence: CASSQGRAGYGYTF. The CDR3 nucleotides are TGCGCCAGCAGCCAGGGCAGGGCGGGCTATGGCTACACCTTC.

The CDR3 is CASSLGRLQETQYF. DNA of the CDR3: TGCGCCAGCAGCTTGGGAAGGCTCCAAGAGACCCAGTACTTC. The chain employs TRBV5-1 and TRBJ2-5; no definite D call. Trimming stripped 0 bases from V and 1 base from J, with 7 bases between. The CDR3 has 14 amino acids. Germline V gene data show CDR1 as SGHRS and CDR2 as YFSETQ.

The DNA of the CDR3 is TGTGCCAGCAGTGACAGGGGCAACAATGAGCAGTTCTTC. Its translation is CASSDRGNNEQFF. This chain connects TRBV5-4 to TRBJ2-1; TRBD1 matches 8 bases. Looked up from germline, CDR1 is SGHNT and CDR2 is YYREEE (reference sequence). After removal of 5 bases from V and 5 bases from J, the junction contained 3 bases not matched to a gene. The CDR3 is made up of 13 amino acids.

The chain carries TRBV9 and TRBJ2-7, with 10 bases lining up with TRBD2. The CDR3 consists of 14 residues. Germline V lookup: CDR1 SGDLS, CDR2 YYNGEE. V dropped 0 bases and J dropped 4; count of bases not matched to a gene: 1. CDR3 sequence reads: CASSVGLAGYEQYF. CDR3 DNA sequence: TGTGCCAGCAGCGTAGGACTAGCGGGTTACGAGCAGTACTTC.

This clone has just a few counts. The genes are TRBV7-6 and TRBJ1-2, with TRBD1 matching over 12 bases. Looked up from germline, CDR1 is SGHVS and CDR2 is FNYEAQ. This CDR3 is 13 amino acids long. V dropped 5 bases and J dropped 10; count of bases not matched to a gene: 5. The CDR3 DNA reads TGTGCCAGCAGCCTCCCGGGACAGGGGGCCTACACCTTC. As protein: CASSLPGQGAYTF.

CDR3 loop: CASSRAGSTDTQYF. CDR3 in DNA: TGCGCCAGCAGCCGCGCCGGTAGCACAGATACGCAGTATTTT. The rearrangement uses TRBV4-1 and TRBJ2-3; unclear D gene. The germline CDR1 and CDR2 sequences are MGHRA and YSYEKL. V was cut by 4 bases and J by 0 bases, with 8 bases left in between. CDR3 length: 14 amino acids.

This chain connects TRBV5-1 to TRBJ2-1; the D is unclear. The V gene lost 1 base and the J gene lost 4 bases, with 12 bases spanning the gap. CDR1 and CDR2 (germline): SGHRS, YFSETQ. The CDR3 has 15 residues. The CDR3 coding sequence is TGCGCCAGCAGCTTGTGGGTACCGATTTACAATGAGCAGTTCTTC. Residues: CASSLWVPIYNEQFF.

The chain combines TRBV6-1 with TRBJ2-1; 10 bases map to TRBD2. The trim removed 5 bases at V and 6 bases at J, leaving 4 bases unmatched. The CDR3 length is 14 residues. The germline V gene has CDR1 MNHNS and CDR2 SASEGT. The CDR3 sequence is CASSTGTSANEQFF. CDR3 bases: TGTGCCAGCAGTACCGGGACTAGCGCCAATGAGCAGTTCTTC.

The CDR3 region has the DNA TGTGCCAGCAGTCGGGAAGATACGCAGTATTTT. Translation gives CASSREDTQYF. The V gene is TRBV2, the J gene TRBJ2-3; D is perhaps TRBD2 (5 bases). CDR1 is SNHLY, CDR2 FYNNEI, per germline. The CDR3 loop spans 11 amino acids. V was cut by 5 bases and J by 5 bases, with 5 bases left in between.

V usage is TRBV25-1 and J usage is TRBJ1-4; the D is unclear. CDR3 length: 13 residues. Germline CDR1 MGHDK, CDR2 SYGVNS. The ends were cut back, 3 bases at V and 10 bases at J, with 12 bases in the middle. The CDR3, as DNA: TGTGCCAGCAGTGATCCCGACGGGTTAAAACTGTTTTTT. Translated, it gives CASSDPDGLKLFF.

This clone turned up a few times. The CDR3 loop reads CASSQDQEPGANTEAFF. Here the CDR3 DNA reads TGTGCCAGCAGCCAAGATCAAGAGCCAGGGGCGAACACTGAAGCTTTCTTT. The chain employs TRBV4-2 and TRBJ1-1; TRBD1 is a possible D gene (6 bases). The CDR3 spans 17 residues. Germline lookup yields CDR1 LGHNA and CDR2 YNFKEQ. Trimming removed 0 bases at V and 1 base at J, with 15 bases between.

In the case of this clone: This CDR3 is also generated by other DNA sequences in the sample. The chain uses TRBV27 and TRBJ2-7; TRBD1 aligns across 10 bases. Unmatched junction bases numbered 1, after V lost 4 bases and J lost 4 bases. Germline V gene lookup returns CDR1 MNHEY and CDR2 SMNVEV (reference sequence). The CDR3 contains 13 residues. CDR3: CASSSGQGYEQYF. CDR3 DNA sequence: TGTGCCAGCAGTTCGGGACAGGGGTACGAGCAGTACTTC.

The chain recombines TRBV27 with TRBJ1-2; D is uncertain. V lost 5 bases to trimming and J lost 4 bases, with 11 bases between them. CDR3 length: 13 residues. Germline V lookup: CDR1 MNHEY, CDR2 SMNVEV (reference sequence). The CDR3 DNA is TGTGCCAGCAGTACCCAGGCTCTCTATGGCTACACCTTC. This gives the protein CASSTQALYGYTF.

This clone showed up just once. This chain connects TRBV10-2 to TRBJ1-5, with 8 bases matching TRBD1. CDR1 is WSHSY, CDR2 SAAADI, per germline. The CDR3 runs 14 residues. V lost 3 bases and J lost 2; bases outside the gene matches: 0. The CDR3 DNA reads TGCGCCAGCAGTGACAGGGGGCGCAATCAGCCCCAGCATTTT. This gives the protein CASSDRGRNQPQHF.

CDR3 in DNA: TGTGCCAGTAGTATCTGGCTAGCTAACACCGGGGAGCTGTTTTTT. The encoded protein is CASSIWLANTGELFF. The chain combines TRBV19 with TRBJ2-2, with TRBD2 as a possible D gene (5 bases). The length of the CDR3 is 15 residues. Trimming removed 3 bases at V and 2 bases at J, with 10 bases between. Germline loops: CDR1 LNHDA, CDR2 SQIVND (reference sequence).

This clone was observed once. The chain combines TRBV13 with TRBJ2-1; 7 bases line up with TRBD2. Germline-derived CDR1 and CDR2 are PRHDT and FYEKMQ (reference sequence). The V and J ends lost 2 bases and 4 bases, in that order; junction bases with no gene match: 8. The CDR3 is 16 amino acids. CDR3: CASSLTGLAEYNEQFF. In DNA form, the CDR3 reads TGTGCCAGCAGCTTAACGGGTCTAGCGGAATACAATGAGCAGTTCTTC.

The V and J genes are TRBV11-2 and TRBJ2-7, with D possibly being TRBD1 (5 bases). V shed 3 bases and J shed 2 bases, with 23 bases lying between them. This CDR3 contains 18 residues. Germline-derived CDR1 and CDR2 are SGHAT and FQNNGV. CDR3: CASSFSPLVGPLPYEQYF. For the CDR3, the DNA is TGTGCCAGCAGCTTTAGCCCCTTGGTGGGGCCCTTACCCTACGAGCAGTACTTC.